This TCR beta chain was sequenced during a study of blood T cell repertoires in COVID-19. About the study: Samples of COVID-19 (acute and convalescent) were obtained from the United States, Italy and Spain. T cells, B-cell-depleted T cells, or PBMCs provided the cDNA or gDNA that served as material.

Authors' processing steps: It was from reference gene primer amplification that nucleated cell counts were estimated. TCRdb's table, derived via immunoSEQ multiplex PCR, lists solely in-frame clones and lacks some. The V and J calls and clone size were taken over from that table, and D and trimming were inferred from the DNA. In the table there are tens of thousands of clones, about 80% of which are singletons. CDR1 is SGDLS and CDR2 is YYNGEE in the germline V gene. The germline V and J ends were trimmed by 3 bases and 0 bases, with 18 bases remaining between them. There are 17 residues in the CDR3.

Sequenced: peripheral blood. The V gene is TRBV9, the J gene TRBJ1-1; weak D call: TRBD1 (6 bases). This clonotype was obtained from a man aged 55 to 70 with active or convalescent COVID-19. In DNA, the CDR3 is TGTGCCAGCAGCGATAGGGGGGGACCGGGAATGAACACTGAAGCTTTCTTT. It encodes CASSDRGGPGMNTEAFF. Variable domain in full (rest from reference TRBV9 and TRBJ1-1): DSGVTQTPKHLITATGQRVTLRCSPRSGDLSVYWYQQSLDQGLQFLIQYYNGEERAKGNILERFSAQQFPDLHSELNLSSLELGDSALYFCASSDRGGPGMNTEAFFGQGTRLTVV.